These 12 T cell receptor beta chains originate from one sample sequenced in a study of OX40 agonist ivuxolimab in advanced cancers. This table comes from immunoSEQ multiplex PCR, and its TCRdb copy is limited to in-frame clones, with some not included. The data hold about 61,000 clones, with about 86% observed a single time. This specimen was CD4+ or CD8+ T cells sorted from blood, taken in a trial of the OX40 agonist ivuxolimab. The receptor source for this set is an adult with an advanced solid tumor such as melanoma, head and neck, liver or kidney cancer.

This clone was counted between two and nine times. The J gene is TRBJ2-7, the V gene TRBV25-1; 8 bases are a match to TRBD2. Germline V gene lookup returns CDR1 MGHDK and CDR2 SYGVNS. The CDR3 has 17 residues. Unmatched junction bases numbered 19, after V lost 7 bases and J lost 5 bases. The CDR3 reads CASTQTPGAGGSHEQYF. CDR3 sequence (DNA): TGTGCCAGCACCCAAACCCCAGGGGCGGGAGGAAGTCACGAGCAGTACTTC.

The rearrangement links TRBV5-5 to TRBJ1-1; D not certain. The CDR3 has 14 amino acids. V was cut by 1 base and J by 4 bases, with 11 bases left in between. CDR1 SGHKS and CDR2 YYEKEE come from the germline V gene (reference sequence). CDR3 nucleotides: TGTGCCAGCAGCTTGCTCGGGCTGGGCACTGAAGCTTTCTTT. This encodes CASSLLGLGTEAFF.

This sequence joins TRBV6-6 and TRBJ1-1; TRBD1 is a possible D gene (6 bases). V was trimmed by 0 bases and J by 1 base, leaving 6 bases between them. The V gene's germline CDR1 is MNHNY and CDR2 SVGAGI (reference sequence). This CDR3 is built from 14 residues. The CDR3 region is CASSYSTGNTEAFF. The DNA of the CDR3 is TGTGCCAGCAGTTACTCGACAGGGAACACTGAAGCTTTCTTT.

This chain joins TRBV7-9 and TRBJ2-3, with D unresolved. Germline lookup yields CDR1 SEHNR and CDR2 FQNEAQ (reference sequence). This CDR3 has 16 residues. V was pared by 5 bases and J by 2 bases, with 17 bases between. Here the CDR3 reads CASSTVGVHHTDTQYF. The DNA of the CDR3 is TGTGCCAGCAGCACTGTTGGGGTCCACCACACAGATACGCAGTATTTT.

The rearrangement joins TRBV6-5 to TRBJ2-3; 9 positions agree with TRBD2. The V gene's germline CDR1 is MNHEY and CDR2 SVGAGI. The CDR3 sequence is 16 residues long. J lost 4 bases, V lost 0 bases, and 5 bases had no gene match. The CDR3 DNA sequence: TGTGCCAGCAGTTACTCACCTAGCGGGGTTGCAGATACGCAGTATTTT. Amino acid sequence: CASSYSPSGVADTQYF.

This chain joins TRBV5-1 and TRBJ2-1, with D unresolved. Germline V gene lookup returns CDR1 SGHRS and CDR2 YFSETQ. V gave up 3 bases and J gave up 9 bases, with 13 bases separating them. The CDR3 has 13 amino acids. The CDR3, as DNA: TGCGCCAGCAGCTGGGTGTTGGGCGGTGAGCAGTTCTTC. It translates to CASSWVLGGEQFF.

This chain links TRBV5-1 with TRBJ2-2, with 8 bases aligning to TRBD1. J gave up 7 bases and V 2 bases, and 10 bases lay outside the gene matches. The CDR3 is 16 residues long. Germline lookup yields CDR1 SGHRS and CDR2 YFSETQ. The CDR3 is CASSFMAGGLVGELFF. The CDR3 coding sequence is TGCGCCAGCAGCTTTATGGCAGGGGGCTTGGTCGGGGAGCTGTTTTTT.

This clone appeared once. The CDR3 nucleotides read TGTGCCAGCAGTTCCCGGACAGACTCCTACGAGCAGTACTTC. It is translated as CASSSRTDSYEQYF. The V call is TRBV6-1, the J call TRBJ2-7; D is perhaps TRBD1 (6 bases). The germline V gene encodes CDR1 MNHNS and CDR2 SASEGT. Trimming took 5 bases from V and 0 from J, leaving 11 bases between them. The CDR3 spans 14 residues.

J is TRBJ2-7 and V is TRBV5-6; weak D call: TRBD1 (5 bases). CDR1 is SGHDT and CDR2 is YYEEEE in the germline V gene. This CDR3 has 15 residues. Trimming left V 0 bases short and J 6 bases short, with 16 bases between. CDR3: CASSLVGRADVEQYF. The CDR3 bases are TGTGCCAGCAGCTTGGTGGGCAGGGCTGATGTCGAGCAGTACTTC.

J is TRBJ2-7 and V is TRBV27, with 7 bases aligning to TRBD2. The CDR3 length is 13 residues. Looked up from germline, CDR1 is MNHEY and CDR2 is SMNVEV (reference sequence). V lost 6 bases to trimming and J lost 0 bases; unmatched junction nucleotides: 2. The CDR3 DNA reads as TGTGCCAGCAGCGCGGGGGACTCCTACGAGCAGTACTTC. This encodes CASSAGDSYEQYF.

V gene TRBV5-1 combines with J gene TRBJ2-5; 11 nucleotides align to TRBD2. This CDR3 region has 15 residues. Germline values: CDR1 SGHRS, CDR2 YFSETQ. The junction had 4 bases not matched to a gene; V was cut back by 4 bases and J by 2 bases. CDR3 protein: CASSPTSGSQETQYF. CDR3 DNA sequence: TGCGCCAGCAGCCCAACTAGCGGGAGTCAAGAGACCCAGTACTTC.

The rearrangement uses TRBV9 and TRBJ2-7, with unresolved D. V lost 4 bases, J lost 0 bases, and 11 bases lay in between. Per the germline V gene, CDR1 is SGDLS and CDR2 is YYNGEE. The CDR3 length is 14 residues. The CDR3 is CASSPRLSSYEQYF. For the CDR3, the DNA is TGTGCCAGCAGCCCGCGTCTAAGCTCCTACGAGCAGTACTTC.